These T cell receptor beta chains were read from a single sample in a study of CD8+ T cells in alopecia areata. The repertoire was sequenced with immunoSEQ multiplex PCR; TCRdb's copy has only in-frame clones and lacks some. The sample carries approximately 180,000 clones, roughly 59% recorded once. The sequences come from CD4+ T cells sorted from blood, collected at week 0. All receptors derive from a human donor with alopecia areata. Both conserved end residues are part of each CDR3. A D gene is named only where the DNA matches it firmly. Clone size is given for some rows only: seen once, a few or many times, or a class if the clone is expanded.

J gene,clone size,V gene,D gene,CDR3 protein,CDR3 DNA
TRBJ1-4,few,TRBV4-2,NA,CASSHGGVGEKLFF,TGTGCCAGCAGCCATGGGGGTGTAGGGGAAAAACTGTTTTTT
TRBJ2-7,NA,TRBV7-2,NA,CASSPTVGEHEQYF,TGTGCCAGCAGCCCCACGGTGGGGGAGCACGAGCAGTACTTC
TRBJ2-1,NA,TRBV29-1,TRBD2,CSVEDHAGLAGGNEQFF,TGCAGCGTTGAAGATCACGCGGGACTAGCGGGTGGTAATGAGCAGTTCTTC
TRBJ1-5,NA,TRBV29-1,NA,CSVAWGLQQPQHF,TGCAGCGTCGCCTGGGGTTTACAGCAGCCCCAGCATTTT
TRBJ2-7,NA,TRBV20-1,NA,CSARVAAEQYF,TGCAGTGCTAGGGTGGCCGCCGAGCAGTACTTC
TRBJ2-1,few,TRBV29-1,NA,CSVEEVGNEQFF,TGCAGCGTTGAAGAAGTGGGAAATGAGCAGTTCTTC
TRBJ1-5,few,TRBV4-1,NA,CASSQEEFGGARNQPQHF,TGCGCCAGCAGCCAAGAAGAGTTTGGGGGTGCGCGCAATCAGCCCCAGCATTTT
TRBJ2-3,NA,TRBV30,NA,CAWSVRGALDTQYF,TGTGCCTGGAGTGTAAGGGGGGCGTTAGATACGCAGTATTTT
TRBJ2-1,NA,TRBV7-9,NA,CASSLGEVRGSLGNEQFF,TGTGCCAGCAGCTTAGGGGAGGTTCGCGGTTCCTTGGGGAATGAGCAGTTCTTC
TRBJ2-1,few,TRBV30,TRBD2,CAWAPGTSGRKQFF,TGTGCCTGGGCCCCCGGGACTAGCGGGAGAAAGCAGTTCTTC
TRBJ1-6,NA,TRBV4-1,TRBD1,CASSHVSGQGAGALHF,TGCGCCAGCAGCCATGTCTCCGGACAGGGGGCCGGGGCCCTCCACTTT
TRBJ1-5,NA,TRBV12-5,NA,CASGFTHGGPNQPQHF,TGTGCTAGTGGTTTTACTCATGGGGGGCCCAATCAGCCCCAGCATTTT
TRBJ2-6,NA,TRBV6-5,NA,CASSYTSGANVLTF,TGTGCCAGCAGTTACACCTCTGGGGCCAACGTCCTGACTTTC
TRBJ1-1,NA,TRBV9,NA,CASSVASRTTEAFF,TGTGCCAGCAGCGTAGCATCTAGGACAACTGAAGCTTTCTTT
TRBJ2-3,once,TRBV29-1,NA,CSVWTRLIPTAPYTQYF,TGCAGCGTTTGGACCCGGTTAATACCAACGGCACCTTATACGCAGTATTTT
TRBJ2-1,NA,TRBV7-2,TRBD2,CASSLSGVSYNEQFF,TGTGCCAGCAGCTTAAGCGGGGTGTCCTACAATGAGCAGTTCTTC
TRBJ2-5,NA,TRBV29-1,NA,CSVNPQGETQYF,TGCAGCGTCAACCCTCAGGGGGAGACCCAGTACTTC
TRBJ1-6,few,TRBV5-1,TRBD1,CASSRDRPYNSPLHF,TGCGCCAGCAGCCGGGACAGGCCCTATAATTCACCCCTCCACTTT
TRBJ2-3,NA,TRBV6-6,NA,CASSYLGGGDTQYF,TGTGCCAGCAGTTACTTGGGGGGAGGAGATACGCAGTATTTT
TRBJ1-2,few,TRBV21-1,NA,CREHGANANYGYTF,TGTCGGGAACATGGGGCCAACGCTAACTATGGCTACACCTTC
TRBJ2-6,NA,TRBV5-1,TRBD2,CASSLEAGTSSGANVLTF,TGCGCCAGCAGCTTGGAAGCGGGGACTTCTTCTGGGGCCAACGTCCTGACTTTC
TRBJ1-1,once,TRBV29-1,TRBD1,CSALRQGLQHVNTEAFF,TGCAGCGCACTACGACAGGGGCTGCAACACGTGAACACTGAAGCTTTCTTT
TRBJ2-7,NA,TRBV21-1,NA,CASSKGTGEQYF,TGTGCCAGCAGCAAAGGGACAGGCGAGCAGTACTTC
TRBJ1-5,NA,TRBV29-1,NA,CSVEFAVNQPQHF,TGCAGCGTTGAATTTGCCGTTAATCAGCCCCAGCATTTT
TRBJ1-2,few,TRBV19,NA,CASSVQAPYGYTF,TGTGCCAGTAGTGTACAGGCACCCTATGGCTACACCTTC
TRBJ1-3,NA,TRBV7-2,TRBD1,CASSFAGQGGGNTIYF,TGTGCCAGCAGCTTCGCCGGACAGGGGGGCGGAAACACCATATATTTT
TRBJ2-1,NA,TRBV6-5,TRBD2,CASTGGNNEQFF,TGTGCCAGCACGGGGGGAAACAATGAGCAGTTCTTC
TRBJ1-1,few,TRBV27,NA,CASRPRVSTEAFF,TGTGCCAGCAGGCCCAGGGTTTCGACTGAAGCTTTCTTT
TRBJ2-5,NA,TRBV25-1,NA,CASSRGLSETQYF,TGTGCCAGCAGTCGAGGACTGTCAGAGACCCAGTACTTC
TRBJ2-5,NA,TRBV28,NA,CASSRAGGQETQYF,TGTGCCAGCAGCCGGGCAGGCGGACAAGAGACCCAGTACTTC
TRBJ1-6,NA,TRBV14,NA,CASSQDGTRTSNSPLHF,TGTGCCAGCAGCCAAGATGGTACGAGAACTTCCAATTCACCCCTCCACTTT
TRBJ1-1,NA,TRBV29-1,TRBD1,CSGNTGAEAFF,TGCAGCGGAAATACAGGGGCTGAAGCTTTCTTT
TRBJ2-7,NA,TRBV6-1,NA,CASLSSYEQYF,TGTGCCAGCCTCAGCTCCTACGAGCAGTACTTC
TRBJ1-1,NA,TRBV7-2,TRBD1,CASSLTGAAPEAFF,TGTGCCAGCAGCTTGACAGGGGCCGCTCCTGAAGCTTTCTTT
TRBJ1-1,NA,TRBV7-6,NA,CASSLGTTGTEAFF,TGTGCCAGCAGCTTAGGTACCACGGGCACTGAAGCTTTCTTT
TRBJ2-7,NA,TRBV29-1,NA,CSVETAAYEQYF,TGCAGCGTTGAAACAGCCGCCTACGAGCAGTACTTC
TRBJ1-2,NA,TRBV30,TRBD1,CAWNKPGQGPYGYTF,TGTGCCTGGAATAAACCGGGACAGGGTCCCTATGGCTACACCTTC
TRBJ2-5,NA,TRBV7-2,TRBD2,CASSRLAGPSETQYF,TGTGCCAGCAGCCGACTAGCGGGGCCTTCGGAGACCCAGTACTTC
TRBJ2-6,few,TRBV29-1,NA,CSVEGTRDGANVLTF,TGCAGCGTTGAAGGTACTCGGGATGGGGCCAACGTCCTGACTTTC
TRBJ2-1,NA,TRBV25-1,TRBD2,CASSNLAGGPNEQFF,TGTGCCAGCAGTAACCTAGCGGGGGGGCCCAATGAGCAGTTCTTC
TRBJ2-3,NA,TRBV9,NA,CASSSDTDTQYF,TGTGCCAGCAGCTCTGACACAGATACGCAGTATTTT
TRBJ2-1,NA,TRBV15,NA,CATSSGGTSYNEQFF,TGTGCCACTTCCAGCGGTGGGACCTCCTACAATGAGCAGTTCTTC
TRBJ2-3,NA,TRBV5-1,TRBD2,CASSLVLAADTQYF,TGCGCCAGCAGCTTGGTTCTAGCGGCAGATACGCAGTATTTT
TRBJ2-5,few,TRBV29-1,NA,CSVSEIEETQYF,TGCAGCGTTAGTGAGATAGAAGAGACCCAGTACTTC
TRBJ2-3,NA,TRBV7-9,NA,CASSKLAVKADTQYF,TGTGCCAGCAGTAAACTAGCCGTCAAGGCGGATACGCAGTATTTT
TRBJ1-2,NA,TRBV5-4,NA,CASSLEQVYGYTF,TGTGCCAGCAGCTTGGAACAGGTCTATGGCTACACCTTC
TRBJ2-3,NA,TRBV7-2,NA,CASSLGDGLYTQYF,TGTGCCAGCAGCTTAGGTGACGGATTATATACGCAGTATTTT
TRBJ2-7,NA,TRBV30,NA,CAWSWRGLGSYEQYF,TGTGCCTGGTCTTGGAGGGGCCTGGGCTCCTACGAGCAGTACTTC
TRBJ2-3,NA,TRBV29-1,NA,CSAGGSTDTQYF,TGCAGCGCTGGGGGTTCGACAGATACGCAGTATTTT
TRBJ2-1,NA,TRBV4-2,TRBD1,CASSFQSSGQGNNEQFF,TGTGCCAGCAGCTTCCAATCGTCGGGACAGGGTAACAATGAGCAGTTCTTC
TRBJ1-1,NA,TRBV2,TRBD1,CASSVSGGGEAFF,TGTGCCAGCAGTGTCAGTGGAGGGGGCGAAGCTTTCTTT
TRBJ2-3,NA,TRBV9,TRBD1,CASSAQTGKFDTQYF,TGTGCCAGCAGCGCTCAGACAGGGAAGTTTGATACGCAGTATTTT
TRBJ2-3,NA,TRBV25-1,NA,CASRRGADTQYF,TGTGCCAGCAGGAGGGGGGCAGATACGCAGTATTTT
TRBJ2-7,NA,TRBV10-3,TRBD1,CAISESGRGQGYEQYF,TGTGCCATCAGTGAGTCGGGTAGGGGACAGGGCTACGAGCAGTACTTC
TRBJ2-1,NA,TRBV5-4,NA,CASGAFAYNEQFF,TGTGCCAGCGGGGCATTCGCGTACAATGAGCAGTTCTTC
TRBJ1-2,NA,TRBV29-1,NA,CSVDRGFAYGYTF,TGCAGCGTTGATAGGGGGTTCGCCTATGGCTACACCTTC
TRBJ2-3,NA,TRBV5-1,TRBD1,CASSSRDRVTDTQYF,TGCGCCAGCAGCTCCCGGGACAGGGTCACAGATACGCAGTATTTT
TRBJ2-1,NA,TRBV30,NA,CAWSGGSGGREFF,TGTGCCTGGTCCGGAGGGAGCGGCGGCCGGGAGTTCTTC
TRBJ2-7,NA,TRBV6-4,NA,CASSPSGGSYEQYF,TGTGCCAGCAGCCCATCCGGGGGCTCCTACGAGCAGTACTTC
TRBJ1-1,NA,TRBV5-6,NA,CASSSDRDLEAFF,TGTGCCAGCAGCTCCGATCGCGACCTTGAAGCTTTCTTT